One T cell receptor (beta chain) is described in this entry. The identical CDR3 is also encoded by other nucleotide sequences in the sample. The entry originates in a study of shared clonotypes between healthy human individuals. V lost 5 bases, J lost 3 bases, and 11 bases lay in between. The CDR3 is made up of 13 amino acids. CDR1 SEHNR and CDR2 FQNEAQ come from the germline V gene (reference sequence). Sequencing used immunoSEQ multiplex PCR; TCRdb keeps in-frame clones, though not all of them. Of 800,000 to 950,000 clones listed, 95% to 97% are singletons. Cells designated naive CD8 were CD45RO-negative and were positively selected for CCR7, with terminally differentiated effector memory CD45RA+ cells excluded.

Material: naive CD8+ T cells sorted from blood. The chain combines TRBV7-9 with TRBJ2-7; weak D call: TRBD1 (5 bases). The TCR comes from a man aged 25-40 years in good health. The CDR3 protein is CASSPSDSYEQYF. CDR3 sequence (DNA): TGTGCCAGCAGCCCAAGTGACAGCTACGAGCAGTACTTC.